Listed below are T cell receptor beta chains from one sample, sequenced in a study of post-analysis software for immune sequencing data. In TCRdb, the PCR reads were re-called with MiXCR into one record per CDR3 protein. The table includes roughly 400,000 distinct CDR3 sequences, roughly 40% detected once. The sample taken for sequencing was blood. The receptors come from a girl aged 2 to 9 with multiple sclerosis. Each CDR3 is given with its conserved first and last residue. D genes are given only for firm matches. A row's size may be missing; if present it is once, few, many or a size class.

NA	TRBD2	TRBV7-3	TRBJ2-3	TGTGCCAGCAGCCGGACTAGCGGGAGAGATACGCAGTATTTT	CASSRTSGRDTQYF
NA	NA	TRBV10-3	TRBJ2-5	TGTGCCATCGGAGGACTCACCCGTCTGTCCCAGTACTTC	CAIGGLTRLSQYF
NA	NA	TRBV29-1	TRBJ1-2	TGCAGCGTTGGCCAGGGCACTGGCTACACCTTC	CSVGQGTGYTF
NA	NA	TRBV28	TRBJ1-2	TGTGCCGGCAGTTCCCCGCGGGGCGCTTATGGCTACACCTTC	CAGSSPRGAYGYTF
few	NA	TRBV7-9	TRBJ2-7	TGTGCCAGCACGAGGGGACAACTCTACGAGCAGTACTTC	CASTRGQLYEQYF
NA	TRBD2	TRBV7-2	TRBJ2-1	TGTGCCAGCAGAGGCTCGGGACTAGGCTACAATGAGCAGTTCTTC	CASRGSGLGYNEQFF
few	TRBD1	TRBV12-3/TRBV12-4	TRBJ1-2	TGTGCCAGCAGACCGACAGGGGACTATGGCTACACCTTC	CASRPTGDYGYTF
NA	TRBD2	TRBV27	TRBJ2-2	TGTGCCAGCAGCCCTCCGCGGAAAGGGAGGGCCGGGGAGCTGTTTTTT	CASSPPRKGRAGELFF
NA	NA	TRBV6-5	TRBJ1-4	TGTGCCAGCAGTCCCTGGGAGGATGAAAAACTGTTTTTT	CASSPWEDEKLFF
NA	NA	TRBV27	TRBJ1-5	TGTGCCAGCAGTTTATATGGGGGGCTGGGTCAGCCCCAGCATTTT	CASSLYGGLGQPQHF
NA	NA	TRBV29-1	TRBJ2-1	TGCAGCGCTGACCCCAGTGACTTCAATGAGCAGTTCTTC	CSADPSDFNEQFF
NA	TRBD2	TRBV7-8	TRBJ2-3	TGTGCCAGCAGCCTCCGTTCTAGCGGGGATCGCACAGATACGCAGTATTTT	CASSLRSSGDRTDTQYF
NA	TRBD1	TRBV20-1	TRBJ1-1	TGCAGTGCAACAGACAGGGTCTTAATGAACACTGAAGCTTTCTTT	CSATDRVLMNTEAFF
few	NA	TRBV28	TRBJ2-5	TGTGCCAGCAGCTGGGGACGGACCCAAGAGACCCAGTACTTC	CASSWGRTQETQYF
many	NA	TRBV20-1	TRBJ2-7	TGCAGTGCTAGAGATATGAAGGGAACCTACGAGCAGTACTTC	CSARDMKGTYEQYF
NA	NA	TRBV5-5	TRBJ2-7	TGTGCCAGCAGCTTGGAGGCATGGGGGTACGAGCAGTACTTC	CASSLEAWGYEQYF
NA	NA	TRBV12-3/TRBV12-4	TRBJ2-1	TGTGCCAGCAGTTCAAGTGAACTCCCCTACAATGAGCAGTTCTTC	CASSSSELPYNEQFF
NA	NA	TRBV20-1	TRBJ1-1	TGCAGTGCGGCCGGGGGGCGGATAACTGAAGCTTTCTTT	CSAAGGRITEAFF
NA	NA	TRBV18	TRBJ2-5	TGTGCCAGCTCACCACCGGGGGTGACCCAGTACTTC	CASSPPGVTQYF
few	NA	TRBV4-1	TRBJ1-6	TGCGCCAGCAGCCAAGGTGCAGCGAATAATTCACCCCTCCACTTT	CASSQGAANNSPLHF
NA	TRBD2	TRBV7-2	TRBJ2-3	TGTGCCAGCAGCTTAGCCCTTACTAGCGGGATGGCAGATACGCAGTATTTT	CASSLALTSGMADTQYF
few	TRBD2	TRBV6-5	TRBJ2-5	TGTGCCAGCACCCCTCGAGGGCTAGCGGGAGGAGAGACCCAGTACTTC	CASTPRGLAGGETQYF
few	TRBD1	TRBV9	TRBJ2-6	TGTGCCAGCAGCGGATCCGGGACAGGGGGTAGCAAGTCTGGGGCCAACGTCCTGACTTTC	CASSGSGTGGSKSGANVLTF
NA	NA	TRBV12-3/TRBV12-4	TRBJ2-7	TGTGCCAGCAGGTTACAGGGCTGGGCAGGGCACGAGCAGTACTTC	CASRLQGWAGHEQYF
NA	NA	TRBV28	TRBJ2-7	TGTGCCAGCAGTTTAGAGAGTGACGGGATTGGGGACGAGCAGTACTTC	CASSLESDGIGDEQYF
few	NA	TRBV29-1	TRBJ2-7	TGCAGCGTTGGGACAGTCTCCTACGAGCAGTACTTC	CSVGTVSYEQYF
few	TRBD2	TRBV7-8	TRBJ2-3	TGTGCCAGCAGCTTACCCCTAGCGGGAGCGGAGACAGATACGCAGTATTTT	CASSLPLAGAETDTQYF
NA	TRBD1	TRBV9	TRBJ1-2	TGTGCCAGCAGCGTAGGGGAGGGACAGAATGGCTACACCTTC	CASSVGEGQNGYTF
many	TRBD1	TRBV6-5	TRBJ1-2	TGTGCCAGCAGTTATAGCGGACAGGGGGCCCGTGGGGTCTATGGCTACACCTTC	CASSYSGQGARGVYGYTF
NA	NA	TRBV10-3	TRBJ1-2	TGTGCCATCAGTGAGTCCGGGGGATTAGAAGGCTACACCTTC	CAISESGGLEGYTF
NA	NA	TRBV6-6	TRBJ2-7	TGTGCCAGCAGCGCTCTAATCGAGCAGTACTTC	CASSALIEQYF
few	NA	TRBV7-9	TRBJ2-7	TGTGCCAGCAGCCGACCCCCAGGGATGGGCTACGAGCAGTACTTC	CASSRPPGMGYEQYF
few	NA	TRBV20-1	TRBJ2-7	TGCAGTGCTAGGCGCCCCGGGTTAGTTACTCCCTCCTACGAGCAGTACTTC	CSARRPGLVTPSYEQYF
once	TRBD1	TRBV6-6	TRBJ2-2	TGTGCCAGCAGTTACTCGAGGGACAGGGAAGGGGAGCTGTTTTTT	CASSYSRDREGELFF
NA	NA	TRBV7-3	TRBJ1-5	TGTGCCAGCAGCCCCGGCGACAGGAAATATAGCAATCAGCCCCAGCATTTT	CASSPGDRKYSNQPQHF
once	NA	TRBV7-9	TRBJ2-4	TGTGCCAGCAGCTCCGAGGAGCCCCAGTACTTC	CASSSEEPQYF
few	NA	TRBV6-5	TRBJ1-2	TGTGCCAGCAGAGGGACACAGGACGGCTACACCTTC	CASRGTQDGYTF
NA	NA	TRBV7-2	TRBJ2-3	TGTGCCAGCAGCTTAGATTGGGTGGGCAGACTCACAGATACGCAGTATTTT	CASSLDWVGRLTDTQYF
NA	NA	TRBV9	TRBJ1-2	TGTGCCAGCAGCGTAGGGGCCCTTAACTATGGCTACACCTTC	CASSVGALNYGYTF
NA	NA	TRBV20-1	TRBJ1-6	TGCAGTGCTAGTTCGGCAGGGGCTAGTAATTCACCCCTCCACTTT	CSASSAGASNSPLHF
few	NA	TRBV6-5	TRBJ1-1	TGTGCCAGCAGCCAAGACAGACGTATGAACACTGAAGCTTTCTTT	CASSQDRRMNTEAFF
few	NA	TRBV7-8	TRBJ1-2	TGTGCCAGCAGCAGCGGACAGACCTTCTATGGCTACACCTTC	CASSSGQTFYGYTF
NA	NA	TRBV10-3	TRBJ1-2	TGTGCCATCAGTGAGTCGGGGCAGGTAACCTCATATGGCTACACCTTC	CAISESGQVTSYGYTF
few	NA	TRBV12-3/TRBV12-4	TRBJ1-6	TGTGCCAGCAGTTTATGGTTCCGGGAGAATAATTCACCCCTCCACTTT	CASSLWFRENNSPLHF
NA	TRBD1	TRBV7-2	TRBJ2-7	TGTGCCAGCAGCTTAATGGAGACAGGGGGCTCCTACGAGCAGTACTTC	CASSLMETGGSYEQYF
NA	NA	TRBV6-1	TRBJ1-2	TGTGCCAGCAGTGCGCGGACAGCTGACTATGGCTACACCTTC	CASSARTADYGYTF